The next 10 T cell receptor beta chains were all read from a single sample in a study of T-cell memory formation after mild COVID-19. TCRdb called the 5' RACE reads again in MiXCR, with one record for every CDR3 protein. Of 250,000 or so distinct CDR3 sequences detected, under 20% appear once; the ten largest clones hold roughly 24%. The sample was PBMCs or a T cell subset sorted from them (not recorded which). The origin of the receptors is a man aged 18 to 29 who had mild COVID-19 (a few samples of this study predate the infection). Cell type and time point are not known.

The chain uses TRBV5-1 and TRBJ2-1, with TRBD1 matching over 12 bases. In germline, CDR1 is SGHRS, CDR2 YFSETQ. Trimming took 0 bases from V and 7 from J; bases not matched to a gene: 5. CDR3 length: 16 residues. The CDR3 loop is CASSLAGQGAGNEQFF. CDR3 bases: TGCGCCAGCAGCTTGGCGGGACAGGGGGCAGGAAATGAGCAGTTCTTC.

V gene TRBV11-2 combines with J gene TRBJ2-7, with D tentatively TRBD1 (6 bases). Trimming stripped 6 bases from V and 1 base from J, with 16 bases between. This CDR3 has 15 residues. The germline gives CDR1 SGHAT, CDR2 FQNNGV. CDR3 sequence reads: CASRKQGRGSYEQYF. The CDR3 nucleotides are TGTGCCAGCAGAAAACAGGGCCGAGGGTCCTACGAGCAGTACTTC. Full variable domain (outside the CDR3, taken from reference TRBV11-2 and TRBJ2-7): EAGVAQSPRYKIIEKRQSVAFWCNPISGHATLYWYQQILGQGPKLLIQFQNNGVVDDSQLPKDRFSAERLKGVDSTLKIQPAKLEDSAVYLCASRKQGRGSYEQYFGPGTRLTVT.

The gene calls are TRBV7-9 and TRBJ1-1; 8 bases are a match to TRBD1. Trimming took 2 bases from V and 4 from J; bases not matched to a gene: 6. This CDR3 spans 15 amino acids. Germline V gives CDR1 SEHNR, CDR2 FQNEAQ (reference sequence). CDR3 sequence reads: CASSLLIGQGTEAFF. The CDR3 DNA follows: TGTGCCAGCAGCTTATTGATCGGACAGGGCACTGAAGCTTTCTTT.

The genes are TRBV12-3 or TRBV12-4 and TRBJ2-3; 8 bases map to TRBD2. V dropped 6 bases and J dropped 1; count of bases not matched to a gene: 3. The CDR3 runs to 14 residues. CDR3 region: CASRRAGGTDTQYF. The CDR3 coding sequence is TGTGCCAGCAGGAGAGCGGGAGGCACAGATACGCAGTATTTT.

This clonotype was found many times. The rearrangement joins TRBV5-5 to TRBJ1-4, with TRBD1 matching 8 bases. The V and J ends lost 4 bases and 6 bases, in that order; junction bases with no gene match: 8. The germline V gene encodes CDR1 SGHKS and CDR2 YYEKEE (reference sequence). The CDR3 runs 15 residues. The CDR3 region is CASSPWTGRDEKLFF. The CDR3 region has the DNA TGTGCCAGCAGCCCCTGGACAGGGAGGGATGAAAAACTGTTTTTT.

This clonotype showed up just a few times. The V call is TRBV9, the J call TRBJ1-2; no definite D call. Germline CDR1 and CDR2: SGDLS and YYNGEE. This CDR3 comprises 15 residues. V lost 4 bases and J 1 base, leaving 14 bases between the germline ends. The CDR3 DNA reads as TGTGCCAGCAGCCCTACCAGGACGGTTAACTATGGCTACACCTTC. It translates to CASSPTRTVNYGYTF.

The chain has TRBV7-9 and TRBJ1-2; D possibly corresponds to TRBD1 (5 bases). This CDR3 has 14 residues. The ends were cut back, 7 bases at V and 7 bases at J, with 19 bases in the middle. Germline V lookup: CDR1 SEHNR, CDR2 FQNEAQ (reference sequence). DNA for the CDR3: TGTGCCAGCATCGGAGTGGGCAGGGCGGCTGGCTACACCTTC. It yields the protein CASIGVGRAAGYTF.

This clonotype turned up a few times. The chain couples TRBV28 to TRBJ2-1; 9 positions agree with TRBD2. Trimming removed 2 bases from V and 0 bases from J; junction bases left unmatched: 8. CDR3 size: 18 residues. Germline V gene lookup returns CDR1 MDHEN and CDR2 SYDVKM. CDR3 in amino acids: CASSLRSRGGSSYNEQFF. The CDR3 DNA sequence: TGTGCCAGCAGTTTACGTTCGCGGGGGGGGAGCTCCTACAATGAGCAGTTCTTC.

The chain links TRBV13 to TRBJ2-7; TRBD2 matches 10 bases. This CDR3 has 14 amino acids. Trimming cost V 6 bases and J 1 base; bases outside gene matches: 3. Germline V gene sequence: CDR1 PRHDT, CDR2 FYEKMQ (reference sequence). CDR3 sequence: CASRGSGGSYEQYF. The CDR3 DNA sequence: TGTGCCAGCAGGGGTAGCGGGGGGTCCTACGAGCAGTACTTC. Full variable domain (missing parts from reference TRBV13 and TRBJ2-7): AAGVIQSPRHLIKEKRETATLKCYPIPRHDTVYWYQQGPGQDPQFLISFYEKMQSDKGSIPDRFSAQQFSDYHSELNMSSLELGDSALYFCASRGSGGSYEQYFGPGTRLTVT.

This clonotype has just a few counts. This chain connects TRBV6-2 or TRBV6-3 to TRBJ2-7; D is tentatively TRBD1 or TRBD2 (5 bases each). The CDR3 sequence is 15 residues long. Deletions cut 6 bases from V and 0 bases from J, with 15 bases between. CDR1 MNHEY and CDR2 SVGEGT come from the germline V gene. The CDR3 here is CASSPPGRSSYEQYV. The CDR3 nucleotides are TGTGCCAGCAGCCCTCCGGGACGGAGCTCCTACGAGCAGTACGTC.